This section outlines one TCR beta chain sequence together with its context. Its antigen is currently not known. Qualities for individual bases were not recorded, and no much larger clone is one base off. The junction shows trimming of 0 bases on V and 4 bases on J, and the gene matches do not reach 7 bases of it. From its cysteine to its phenylalanine, the CDR3 spans 16 amino acids. Only the CDR3 DNA is retained, 48 bases long and in frame from the first base. Taken from the germline V gene, the CDR1 and CDR2 loops are SGHRS and YFSETQ. These data originate in a study of blood T cell repertoires in COVID-19 (dated by TCRdb to the early 2020s). For context, the study as a whole: Samples from collaborators originated in the United States, Italy and Spain and spanned both the acute and convalescent phases of COVID-19. The material from the prospective study consisted of cDNA or gDNA derived from T cells, B-cell-depleted T cells, or PBMCs. Subjects who had been exposed to COVID-19, were actively infected with it, or had recovered from it provided the deeply sampled blood TCRbeta repertoires that made up the dataset. The repertoires were made available in a free public database intended to serve as a resource for research on the immune response to SARS-CoV-2. The samples were drawn from two sources: the first 160 participants of the ongoing ImmuneRACE study, and 1,254 subjects contributed by 6 global collaborators. Nearly every sample came with metadata listing a de-identified subject ID, COVID-19 status, age in years and sex. Where HLA class I and class II types were available, the types were taken from metadata supplied by the sample provider, not from assay-based typing.

The collaborating institutions used their own protocols to collect whole blood in K2EDTA tubes. Collaborator samples were shipped for TCRbeta analysis as frozen whole blood, isolated PBMCs, or DNA extracted from either sample type. The immunoSEQ Assay, a bias-controlled multiplex PCR, was used to amplify TCRbeta CDR3 regions from genomic DNA. The paper's processing steps were these. The number of nucleated cells in each sample was estimated from the amplification of reference gene primers within the assay. Sequence reads were collapsed and filtered to measure the absolute abundance of every unique TCRbeta CDR3 rearrangement. For each sample, productive Simpson clonality was calculated by taking the square root of Simpson's diversity index across productive rearrangements. In TCRdb, the immuneACCESS table is reduced to in-frame sequences with V and J assigned. These tables do not hold every clone; where another copy was compared, an unresolved V gene accounts for under half, and the others remain unexplained. V, J and clone size were drawn from that table, and D and trimming were deduced from the DNA. This sample comprises approximately 87,000 clones, around 89% of them detected only once. The top ten hold approximately 13% of the sample.

General conclusions and limits of the study: The amount of clinical and demographic metadata varied by source and participant and was provided uncurated.

The clonotype was recovered from a man between 65 and 85 years old with active or convalescent COVID-19. What was sequenced was peripheral blood. The chain employs TRBV5-1 and TRBJ2-3; 8 nucleotides in the junction match TRBD2. The DNA sequence is TGCGCCAGCAGCTTGGAGGGGACTAGTGGTGCAGATACGCAGTATTTT. Its amino acids are CASSLEGTSGADTQYF.